The present entry profiles one T cell receptor beta chain with its context. What it binds is unknown. The source of the sample is a study of cytomegalovirus exposure and HLA in healthy donors. Findings of the study overall: Researchers reported that a few CMV-associated chains were confirmed in vitro as CMV antigen-specific. A later examination showed that TCR association rates differed by HLA locus, with DRB1 most and HLA-C fewest. Researchers reported in a later analysis that common viral pathogens appeared linked to several top clusters. Relative to the roughly 640-donor mean, N-insertions were reportedly fewer in an Asian-associated ancestry cluster in a later analysis.

A multiplex PCR was run with 60 Vbeta primers and 13 Jbeta primers. The assay was immunoSEQ multiplex PCR, and TCRdb's table has in-frame clones only and misses some. Seen here are about 140,000 clones, 79% observed once, and the top ten hold 6.5% to 8%. V trimming: 5 bases; J trimming: 10 bases; junction bases outside the gene matches: 7. The CDR3 is 15 amino acids. Germline CDR1 reads MDHEN; CDR2 reads SYDVKM. The clonotype comes from a middle-aged man in good health and CMV-seropositive. The rearrangement links TRBV28 to TRBJ1-6, with 11 bases lining up with TRBD1. The sequencing sample was made of PBMCs. This chain's CDR3 is CASSRGTGGQSPLHF. The CDR3 region has the DNA TGTGCCAGCAGTCGCGGGACAGGGGGGCAATCACCCCTCCACTTT.